The following is a TCR beta chain sequence with its context. The sample is drawn from a study of CD8+ T cells in alopecia areata. Extracted from the samples, RNA was reverse transcribed into cDNA to serve as the sequencing template. Sequencing was performed with immunoSEQ multiplex PCR; in TCRdb, only in-frame clones are kept and a portion is missing. The table has about 130,000 clones, 50% to 60% seen once; the top ten hold roughly 4.8%. Germline values: CDR1 SGHRS, CDR2 YFSETQ. Trimming took 1 base from V and 4 from J, leaving 12 bases between them. This CDR3 has 15 amino acids. V and J are TRBV5-1 and TRBJ1-3, with D possibly matching TRBD1 (6 bases). The sequencing here drew on CD4+ T cells sorted from blood, taken at week 0. This sequence was found in a human donor with alopecia areata. CDR3 region: CASSLSQGSGNTIYF. As DNA, the CDR3 is TGCGCCAGCAGCTTGAGTCAGGGGAGCGGAAACACCATATATTTT.